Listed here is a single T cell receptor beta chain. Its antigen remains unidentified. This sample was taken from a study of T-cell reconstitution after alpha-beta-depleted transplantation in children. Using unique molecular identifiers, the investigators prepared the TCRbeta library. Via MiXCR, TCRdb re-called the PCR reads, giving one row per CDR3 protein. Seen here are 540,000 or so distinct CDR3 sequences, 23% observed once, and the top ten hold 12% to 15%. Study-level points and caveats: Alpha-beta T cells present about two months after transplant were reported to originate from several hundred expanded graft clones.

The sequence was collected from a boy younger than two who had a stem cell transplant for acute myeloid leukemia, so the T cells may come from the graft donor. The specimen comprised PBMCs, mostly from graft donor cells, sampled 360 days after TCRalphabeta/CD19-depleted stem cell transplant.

The CDR3 is CASSSPGLQETQYF. The CDR3 DNA sequence: TGTGCCAGCTCCTCACCGGGACTTCAAGAGACCCAGTACTTC. The chain is built from TRBV12-3 or TRBV12-4 and TRBJ2-5; tentative D call: TRBD2 (6 bases). The CDR3 consists of 14 residues. Trimming took 8 bases from V and 2 from J, leaving 15 bases between them.